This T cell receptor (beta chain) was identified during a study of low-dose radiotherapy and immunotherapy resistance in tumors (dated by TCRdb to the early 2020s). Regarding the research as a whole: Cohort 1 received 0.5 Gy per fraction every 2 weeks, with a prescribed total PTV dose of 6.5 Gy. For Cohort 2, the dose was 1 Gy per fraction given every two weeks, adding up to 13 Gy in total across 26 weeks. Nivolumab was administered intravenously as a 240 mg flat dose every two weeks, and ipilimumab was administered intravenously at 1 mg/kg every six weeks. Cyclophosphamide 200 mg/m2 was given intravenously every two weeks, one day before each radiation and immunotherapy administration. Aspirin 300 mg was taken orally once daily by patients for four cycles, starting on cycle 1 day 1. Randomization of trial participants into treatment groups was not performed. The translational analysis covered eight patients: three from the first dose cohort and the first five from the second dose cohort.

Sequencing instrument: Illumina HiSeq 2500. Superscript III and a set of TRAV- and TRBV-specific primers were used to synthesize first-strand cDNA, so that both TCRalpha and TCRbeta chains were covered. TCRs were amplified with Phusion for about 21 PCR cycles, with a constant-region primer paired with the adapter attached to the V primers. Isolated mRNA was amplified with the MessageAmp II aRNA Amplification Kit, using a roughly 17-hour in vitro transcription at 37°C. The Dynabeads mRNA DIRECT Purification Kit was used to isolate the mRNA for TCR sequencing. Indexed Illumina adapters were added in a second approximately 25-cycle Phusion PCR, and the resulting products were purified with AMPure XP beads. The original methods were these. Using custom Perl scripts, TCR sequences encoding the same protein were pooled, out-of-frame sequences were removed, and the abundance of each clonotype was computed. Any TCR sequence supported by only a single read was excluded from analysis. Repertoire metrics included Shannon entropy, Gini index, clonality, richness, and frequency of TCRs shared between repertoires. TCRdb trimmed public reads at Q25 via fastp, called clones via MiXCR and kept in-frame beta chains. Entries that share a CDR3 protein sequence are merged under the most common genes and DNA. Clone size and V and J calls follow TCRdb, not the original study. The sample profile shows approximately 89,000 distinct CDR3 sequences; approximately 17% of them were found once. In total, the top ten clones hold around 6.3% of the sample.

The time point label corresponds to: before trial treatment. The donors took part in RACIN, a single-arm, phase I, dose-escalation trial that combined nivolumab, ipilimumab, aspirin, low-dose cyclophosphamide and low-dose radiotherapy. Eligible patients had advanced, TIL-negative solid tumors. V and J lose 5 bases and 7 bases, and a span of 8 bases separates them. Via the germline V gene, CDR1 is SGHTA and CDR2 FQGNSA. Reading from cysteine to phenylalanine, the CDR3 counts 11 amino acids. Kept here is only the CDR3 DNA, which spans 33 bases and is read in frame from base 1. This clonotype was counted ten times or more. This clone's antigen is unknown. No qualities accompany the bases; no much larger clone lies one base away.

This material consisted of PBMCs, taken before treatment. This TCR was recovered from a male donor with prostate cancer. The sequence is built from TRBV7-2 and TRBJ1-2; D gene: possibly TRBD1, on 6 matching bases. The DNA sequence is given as TGTGCCAGCAGCCCGACAGGTGGCTACACCTTC. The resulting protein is CASSPTGGYTF.